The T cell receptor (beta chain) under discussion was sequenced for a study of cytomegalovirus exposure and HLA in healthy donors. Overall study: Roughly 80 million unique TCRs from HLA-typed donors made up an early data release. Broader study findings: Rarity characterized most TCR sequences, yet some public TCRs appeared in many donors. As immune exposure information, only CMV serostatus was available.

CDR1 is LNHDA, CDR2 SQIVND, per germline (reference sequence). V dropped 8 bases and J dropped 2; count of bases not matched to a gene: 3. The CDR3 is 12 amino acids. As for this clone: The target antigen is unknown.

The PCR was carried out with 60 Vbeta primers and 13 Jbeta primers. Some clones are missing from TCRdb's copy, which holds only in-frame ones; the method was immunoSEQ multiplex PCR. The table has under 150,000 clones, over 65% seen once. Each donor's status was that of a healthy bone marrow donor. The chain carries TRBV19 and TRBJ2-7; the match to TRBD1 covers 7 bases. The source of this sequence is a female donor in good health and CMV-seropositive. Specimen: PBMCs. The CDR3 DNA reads TGTGCCAGTCGGGACAGAACCTACGAGCAGTACTTC. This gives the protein CASRDRTYEQYF.